The entry below describes one TCR beta chain. These data come from a study of blood T cell repertoires in COVID-19. Study-wide context: Specimens from acute and convalescent COVID-19 originated in the United States, Italy and Spain.

Germline lookup yields CDR1 MNHEY and CDR2 SVGAGI. Trimming stripped 0 bases from V and 6 bases from J, with 5 bases between. This CDR3 has 12 residues. Original data processing: Amplification from reference gene primers served as the basis for estimated nucleated cell counts. The protocol was immunoSEQ multiplex PCR, while the TCRdb copy is restricted to in-frame clones and leaves out a portion. The V and J calls and clone size come from that table; D and trimming were worked out from the DNA. The sample records 110,000 to 150,000 clones, approximately 79% being singletons. The source is a man between 50 and 59 years old with active or convalescent COVID-19. Sample: peripheral blood. The chain carries TRBV6-5 and TRBJ1-2; D unclear. DNA for the CDR3: TGTGCCAGCAGTTACTCCAGGAATGGCTACACCTTC. It is translated as CASSYSRNGYTF.